A selection of T cell receptor beta chains follows, all from one sample in a study of response to subunit inactivated influenza vaccine. Via MiXCR, TCRdb re-called the RT-PCR reads, giving one row per CDR3 protein. The data show hundreds of thousands of distinct CDR3 sequences, approximately 16% seen once. The sequenced sample was CD4+ T cells sorted from PBMCs, obtained about 24 months after vaccination. These receptors were taken from a man aged 50 to 69 who received an inactivated influenza vaccine. CDR3s include the opening cysteine and the closing phenylalanine or tryptophan. A D gene is named only where the DNA matches it firmly. Part of the rows lack a size; the others show once, few, many or a class for expanded clones.

length | D | J | size | V | CDR3 | DNA
15 | . | TRBJ2-1 | . | TRBV20-1 | CSARDPRGSDNEQFF | TGCAGTGCTAGAGATCCGAGGGGGTCGGACAATGAGCAGTTCTTC
14 | . | TRBJ2-2 | few | TRBV29-1 | CSVGPGTNTGELFF | TGCAGCGTTGGACCGGGGACGAACACCGGGGAGCTGTTTTTT
15 | . | TRBJ1-1 | few | TRBV5-1 | CASSLFHDSPTEAFF | TGCGCCAGCAGCTTGTTTCATGATTCTCCGACTGAAGCTTTCTTT
15 | . | TRBJ1-5 | few | TRBV2 | CASSQGGPRNQPQHF | TGTGCCAGCAGCCAAGGCGGGCCTCGCAATCAGCCCCAGCATTTT
15 | . | TRBJ2-1 | . | TRBV27 | CASSLVTGVGHEQFF | TGTGCCAGCAGTTTAGTTACGGGAGTAGGCCATGAGCAGTTCTTC
16 | TRBD1 | TRBJ2-7 | . | TRBV20-1 | CSARGTTGDSSYEQYF | TGCAGTGCTAGAGGCACGACAGGGGACAGCTCCTACGAGCAGTACTTC
15 | . | TRBJ1-5 | few | TRBV10-3 | CAISESGNSNQPQHF | TGTGCCATCAGTGAGTCGGGAAATAGCAATCAGCCCCAGCATTTT
15 | TRBD2 | TRBJ2-1 | . | TRBV4-3 | CASSLGTSGTNEQFF | TGCGCCAGCAGCCTCGGGACTAGCGGGACCAATGAGCAGTTCTTC
15 | TRBD1 | TRBJ2-1 | . | TRBV7-9 | CASSEGQRPYNEQFF | TGTGCCAGCAGCGAGGGACAGCGCCCCTACAATGAGCAGTTCTTC
13 | . | TRBJ1-6 | . | TRBV6-1 | CASRDSANSPLHF | TGTGCCAGCAGGGACAGCGCCAATTCACCCCTCCACTTT